Listed here is a single TCR beta chain. The data originate from a study of blood T cell repertoires in COVID-19. On the study more broadly: The United States, Italy and Spain provided the acute and convalescent COVID-19 samples. T cells, B-cell-depleted T cells, or PBMCs supplied cDNA or gDNA.

V was shortened by 1 base and J by 0 bases, with 15 bases between the two germline ends. This CDR3 comprises 17 residues. Germline-derived CDR1 and CDR2 are SGHTA and FQGNSA. As originally analysed: Reference gene primer amplification gave estimated nucleated cell counts. Data came from immunoSEQ multiplex PCR; TCRdb stores just in-frame clones and leaves some out. V, J and clone size are those of that table, while D and trimming were read from the DNA. Among under 20,000 clones listed, around nine tenths were seen once. The clonotype originates from a human donor in a cohort sampled during active COVID-19. The rearrangement uses TRBV7-2 and TRBJ1-1; D unclear. Sequencing was done on a sample of peripheral blood. CDR3 residues: CASSLVRLPGLNTEAFF. The CDR3 coding sequence is TGTGCCAGCAGCTTAGTACGGCTCCCGGGATTGAACACTGAAGCTTTCTTT.